This T cell receptor (beta chain) was profiled in a study of blood T cell repertoires in COVID-19. Libraries were prepared by immunoSEQ multiplex PCR; TCRdb keeps only in-frame clonotypes and omits some of them. Of 300,000 to 350,000 clones in the sample, approximately 88% were seen once. Trimming cost V 7 bases and J 5 bases; bases outside gene matches: 10. The CDR3 sequence is 14 residues long. CDR1 and CDR2 from the germline V gene are MNHEY and SVGAGI. The specimen sequenced was peripheral blood. V and J are TRBV6-5 and TRBJ2-7; 8 bases match TRBD1. This receptor was identified in a woman in her twenties or thirties with COVID-19, enrolled during active disease. For the CDR3, the DNA is TGTGCCAGCACCAGTGGGCAGGGGGCGAACGAGCAGTACTTC. It codes for CASTSGQGANEQYF.